The clone carrying this T cell receptor (beta chain) was seen a handful of times. No antigen is known for it. This record comes from a study of T cells after yellow fever vaccination. Study context: Fractions containing few cells were prepared with SMART-Seq v4 Ultra Low Input. Study conclusions and caveats: Most clones from primary vaccination resurfaced after the booster (around 97% CD4, around 91% CD8).

TCRdb used MiXCR to reprocess the 5' RACE reads, holding one entry per CDR3 protein. The table includes under 550,000 distinct CDR3 sequences, just over 20% detected once. The CDR3 is made up of 18 amino acids. V lost 0 bases and J 1 base, leaving 16 bases between the germline ends. Germline CDR1 and CDR2: LGHNA and YNFKEQ. The chain carries TRBV4-2 and TRBJ2-4, with a weak D call TRBD1 (5 bases). The input for sequencing was PBMCs, taken roughly 20 days after the first yellow fever vaccination. This sequence was found in a man younger than 30 who received the YFV17D yellow fever vaccine. The CDR3, as DNA: TGTGCCAGCAGCCAAGATTGGGGAAGGGGCCTCGCCAAAAACATTCAGTACTTC. This translates into CASSQDWGRGLAKNIQYF.